What follows are 29 T cell receptor beta chains derived from one specimen sequenced in a study of tumor-infiltrating lymphocytes in primary liver carcinoma. With a constant-region primer, TCR beta cDNA was made from 450 to 500 ng of total RNA. ARM-PCR was slightly modified, and three nested multiplex PCR rounds with it gave rise to the TCR beta libraries. Running roughly 10 cycles apiece, the first two PCR rounds relied on TRBV1-TRBV30 forward primers together with a C-beta reverse primer. One entry per CDR3 protein results from TCRdb running MiXCR on the multiplex PCR reads. The sample has 300,000 to 350,000 distinct CDR3 sequences; 65% are singletons. For blood RNA, unsorted whole blood served as the source, and germline DNA was extracted too. The specimen sequenced was peripheral blood. Receptors were obtained from a man between 35 and 55 years old with primary liver carcinoma and hepatitis B virus infection.

This clonotype was recorded many times. The chain joins TRBV5-6 to TRBJ2-2; no firm D call. Germline CDR1 reads SGHDT; CDR2 reads YYEEEE. V lost 0 bases and J 1 base, leaving 10 bases between the germline ends. The CDR3 contains 16 residues. This chain's CDR3 is CASSLGWHLNTGELFF. For the CDR3, the DNA is TGTGCCAGCAGCTTGGGATGGCACCTGAACACCGGGGAGCTGTTTTTT.

V usage is TRBV12-3 or TRBV12-4 and J usage is TRBJ2-1; either TRBD1 or TRBD2 may supply D (5 bases each). V lost 7 bases and J 2 bases, leaving 18 bases between the germline ends. The CDR3 has 16 residues. The CDR3 DNA is TGTGCCAGCACACATAGCGAGGTGGGGCCCTACAATGAGCAGTTCTTC. Residues: CASTHSEVGPYNEQFF.

This clonotype was detected only a few times. The chain couples TRBV28 to TRBJ2-5; maybe TRBD2 (6 bases). This CDR3 comprises 14 residues. Germline CDR1 and CDR2: MDHEN and SYDVKM. Trimming pared 3 bases from V and 0 bases from J, leaving 8 bases between. CDR3 amino acids: CASSFGGNQETQYF. The DNA for the CDR3 is TGTGCCAGCAGTTTTGGGGGGAACCAAGAGACCCAGTACTTC.

Points on this clonotype: A single base separates this from a much larger clone, so it may be a read error. V is TRBV28 and J is TRBJ2-1; no reliable D call. V shed 5 bases and J shed 8 bases, with 7 bases lying between them. Germline V CDR1 and CDR2: MDHEN, SYDVKM. The CDR3 contains 11 residues. CDR3 loop: CASSDFDEQFF. The DNA for the CDR3 is TGTGCCAGCAGTGACTTTGATGAGCAGTTCTTC. The full variable domain, its missing parts supplied by reference TRBV28 and TRBJ2-1, is DVKVTQSSRYLVKRTGEKVFLECVQDMDHENMFWYRQDPGLGLRLIYFSYDVKMKEKGDIPEGYSVSREKKERFSLILESASTNQTSMYLCASSDFDEQFFGPGTRLTVL.

To note about this clonotype: This may come from a read error, since a much larger clone is one base off. This chain joins TRBV6-5 and TRBJ1-1; 7 nucleotides align to TRBD1. Germline values: CDR1 MNHEY, CDR2 SVGAGI. The CDR3 contains 13 residues. CDR3 sequence reads: CASCYGRGTEAFF. The DNA for the CDR3 is TGTGCCAGCTGTTACGGCAGGGGGACTGAAGCTTTCTTT.

This clonotype was detected a few times. CDR3 nucleotide sequence: TGCAGTGCTAGAGCCGGAGACGTGGAAGAGACCCAGTACTTC. Translating gives CSARAGDVEETQYF. V gene TRBV20-1 combines with J gene TRBJ2-5; D not certain. The germline V gene has CDR1 DFQATT and CDR2 SNEGSKA (reference sequence). This CDR3 spans 14 amino acids. V lost 1 base to trimming and J lost 3 bases, with 12 bases between them.

On this clonotype: Given the absence of the conserved phenylalanine or tryptophan at the CDR3 end, a read error is likely. V is TRBV29-1 and J is TRBJ2-5; no firm D call. This CDR3 is built from 12 residues. V lost 7 bases, J lost 2 bases, and 11 bases lay in between. Germline V gives CDR1 SQVTM, CDR2 ANQGSEA. DNA of the CDR3: TGCAGCGCGACGAACCGTCAAGAGACCCAGTACCTC. Protein product: CSATNRQETQYL.

As to this clonotype: A much more abundant neighbour one base away suggests this may be a read error. The chain employs TRBV13 and TRBJ2-7; D perhaps matches TRBD1 (5 bases). The CDR3 spans 15 residues. V dropped 5 bases and J dropped 0 bases, with 14 bases sitting between them. CDR1 is PRHDT, CDR2 FYEKMQ, per germline (reference sequence). The CDR3 coding sequence is TGTGCCAGCAGCCGACAGAGGACCACCTCCTACGAGCAGTACTTC. It specifies CASSRQRTTSYEQYF.

The sample holds a few counts of this clonotype. The chain combines TRBV12-3 or TRBV12-4 with TRBJ2-3; D perhaps matches TRBD2 (6 bases). The CDR3 extends over 15 amino acids. V dropped 5 bases and J dropped 4 bases, with 16 bases sitting between them. This chain's CDR3 is CASSAEGSVADTQYF. CDR3 coding DNA: TGTGCCAGCAGTGCGGAGGGGAGTGTAGCAGATACGCAGTATTTT.

Worth noting for this clonotype: The CDR3 does not end in the conserved phenylalanine or tryptophan, so this is likely a read error. This rearrangement joins TRBV6-5 to TRBJ1-1, with D possibly matching TRBD1 (5 bases). Germline V CDR1 and CDR2: MNHEY, SVGAGI. Trimming took 8 bases from V and 4 from J, leaving 14 bases between them. This CDR3 region has 13 residues. The CDR3 bases are TGTGCCAGCGCACAACAGGAAGGCACTGAAGCTTTCCTT. It yields the protein CASAQQEGTEAFL.

Comment on this clonotype: It may be a read error: a sequence one base away is much more abundant. This chain links TRBV6-5 with TRBJ2-5, with no clear D. Trimming removed 10 bases from V and 1 base from J, with 13 bases in between. Per germline, CDR1 MNHEY and CDR2 SVGAGI. The CDR3 is made up of 13 amino acids. The CDR3 DNA sequence: TGTGCCATCTCCCCGGGCACCCAAGAGACCCAGTACTTC. It yields the protein CAISPGTQETQYF.

Concerning this clonotype: This may stem from a read error, because a much larger clone lies one nucleotide away. The rearrangement joins TRBV10-3 to TRBJ2-2; D is ambiguous. V was pared by 11 bases and J by 1 base, with 5 bases between. The CDR3 extends over 11 amino acids. Germline assignment: CDR1 ENHRY and CDR2 SYGVKD. The CDR3 loop is CAAKNTGELFF. In DNA, the CDR3 is TGTGCCGCCAAGAACACCGGGGAGCTGTTTTTT.

The chain is built from TRBV21-1 and TRBJ2-7. TRBV21-1 is termed a pseudogene. The CDR3 runs 14 residues. The CDR3 loop is CASSKDPDPYGQYF. The CDR3 bases are TGTGCCAGTAGCAAAGACCCCGACCCCTACGGGCAGTACTTC.

The sample holds many counts of this clonotype. This rearrangement joins TRBV6-6 to TRBJ2-2; D gene uncertain. The CDR3 contains 10 residues. CDR1 and CDR2 (germline): MNHNY, SVGAGI (reference sequence). The ends were cut back, 6 bases at V and 6 bases at J, with 2 bases in the middle. CDR3 sequence: CASRSGELFF. In nucleotides, the CDR3 is TGTGCCAGCAGGTCCGGGGAGCTGTTTTTT.

This clonotype was counted a few times. This sequence joins TRBV7-9 and TRBJ2-7, with D unclear. Trimming pared 4 bases from V and 6 bases from J, leaving 16 bases between. The length of the CDR3 is 14 residues. Looked up from germline, CDR1 is SEHNR and CDR2 is FQNEAQ (reference sequence). The CDR3 here is CASSSAETSIEQYF. The CDR3 bases are TGTGCCAGCAGCTCGGCCGAGACCTCTATCGAGCAGTACTTC.

The CDR3 here is CASSDRDRTSPPLHF. CDR3 nucleotides: TGTGCCAGCAGTGACCGGGACAGGACTAGTCCACCCCTCCACTTT. The rearrangement joins TRBV6-1 to TRBJ1-6; 8 bases are shared with TRBD1. This CDR3 is 15 amino acids long. The V and J ends lost 3 bases and 11 bases, in that order; junction bases with no gene match: 9. The germline CDR1 and CDR2 sequences are MNHNS and SASEGT.

Concerning this clonotype itself: Relative to the germline gene, one junction end is altered; a read error may explain this. The genes are TRBV6-5 and TRBJ1-1, with D unresolved. The CDR3 has 14 amino acids. Germline V gene sequence: CDR1 MNHEY, CDR2 SVGAGI. The DNA for the CDR3 is TGTGCCAGCAGTTTTGGTCAGGTTAACACTGTAGCTTTCTTT. Its translation is CASSFGQVNTVAFF.

Note on this clonotype: The CDR3 ends on some other residue instead of the conserved phenylalanine or tryptophan, so this is likely a read error. The J gene is TRBJ2-7, the V gene TRBV6-5; 12 nucleotides match TRBD1. The CDR3 is 16 residues long. Germline V lookup: CDR1 MNHEY, CDR2 SVGAGI. The ends lost 0 bases at V and 5 bases at J; junction bases unmatched: 5. CDR3 loop: CASSYSSGTGGHEQYL. The CDR3, as DNA: TGTGCCAGCAGTTACTCTTCCGGGACAGGGGGCCACGAGCAGTACTTA.

This clonotype was observed at least ten times. The CDR3 protein is CASSPTDLSGNTIYF. The CDR3 DNA follows: TGTGCCAGCAGCCCGACAGACCTCTCTGGAAACACCATATATTTT. V usage is TRBV4-2 and J usage is TRBJ1-3, with D perhaps TRBD1 (5 bases). In germline, CDR1 is LGHNA, CDR2 YNFKEQ. V lost 4 bases, J lost 0 bases, and 10 bases lay in between. CDR3 length: 15 residues.

Worth noting for this clonotype: Sequence at one end of the junction differs from germline and may be a read error. In nucleotides, the CDR3 is TGTGCCAGCAGCTCGACTCCGGGGAGGTCCACCGGGGACCTGTTTTTT. The encoded protein is CASSSTPGRSTGDLFF. This chain links TRBV7-9 with TRBJ2-2; a possible D gene is TRBD2 (6 bases). CDR1 is SEHNR and CDR2 is FQNEAQ in the germline V gene (reference sequence). The CDR3 runs to 16 residues.

CDR3 protein: CASSHGLAGVSSTDTQYF. CDR3 nucleotides: TGTGCCAGCAGTCACGGACTAGCGGGAGTGTCTAGCACAGATACGCAGTATTTT. The rearrangement joins TRBV11-2 to TRBJ2-3; 13 nucleotides agree with TRBD2. The CDR3 is made up of 18 amino acids. Trimming cost V 6 bases and J 0 bases; bases outside gene matches: 9. Germline CDR1 is SGHAT and CDR2 is FQNNGV.

As for this clonotype: The junction and the germline gene differ at one end; a read error may be behind it. The rearrangement links TRBV7-8 to TRBJ2-3, with 8 bases fitting TRBD2. The CDR3 length is 17 residues. Germline CDR1 reads SGHVS; CDR2 reads FQNEAQ. CDR3 in amino acids: CASSLSLGSGSSDMQYF. In nucleotides, the CDR3 is TGTGCCAGCAGTCTTTCACTCGGGAGCGGGAGCTCAGATATGCAGTATTTT.

The genes are TRBV11-2 and TRBJ2-2, with D possibly being TRBD2 (6 bases). CDR1 and CDR2 from the germline V gene are SGHAT and FQNNGV. CDR3 size: 20 residues. Trimming pared 5 bases from V and 3 bases from J, leaving 28 bases between. The CDR3 region has the DNA TGTGCCAGCAGCCAGCTGTCCGCCTCTGTCGGGAGTAAAGACACCGGGGAGCTGTTTTTT. Translating it yields CASSQLSASVGSKDTGELFF.

This clonotype was counted at least ten times. The CDR3 region has the DNA TGTGCCAGCAGCTCCCTTGGGCGGGGCTCCTACAATGAGCAGTTCTTC. Translating gives CASSSLGRGSYNEQFF. The chain links TRBV5-5 to TRBJ2-1; the D gene is possibly TRBD2 (6 bases). CDR1 and CDR2 from the germline V gene are SGHKS and YYEKEE (reference sequence). V lost 3 bases, J lost 0 bases, and 13 bases lay in between. The CDR3 is made up of 16 amino acids.

This clonotype was picked up a small number of times. This sequence joins TRBV7-9 and TRBJ2-3; no reliable D call. The V and J ends lost 5 bases and 0 bases respectively, with 9 bases between them. CDR1 is SEHNR and CDR2 is FQNEAQ in the germline V gene (reference sequence). The CDR3 extends over 14 amino acids. This CDR3 reads CASSTAISTDTQYF. In DNA, the CDR3 is TGTGCCAGCAGCACCGCGATTAGCACAGATACGCAGTATTTT.

The CDR3 spells CASSLIANLQVEQFF. The CDR3 DNA is TGTGCCAGCAGCTTGATAGCGAACCTACAGGTTGAGCAGTTCTTC. This chain joins TRBV5-5 and TRBJ2-1; perhaps D is TRBD1 or TRBD2 (5 bases each). CDR3 size: 15 residues. Germline V gives CDR1 SGHKS, CDR2 YYEKEE (reference sequence). The V end lost 1 base, the J end lost 9 bases, and 17 bases lay between the germline ends.

As to this clonotype: This sequence may be a read error, since a much larger clone differs from it by one base. The CDR3 DNA reads as TGTGTCAGCAGTCAGGGACAGCCTAGCACAGATACGCAGTATTTT. Protein: CVSSQGQPSTDTQYF. The chain is built from TRBV12-3 or TRBV12-4 and TRBJ2-3; 7 positions agree with TRBD1. This CDR3 spans 15 amino acids.

A remark on this clonotype: A single base separates this from a much larger clone, so it may be a read error. Written as DNA, the CDR3 is TGCGCCAGCAGCAAAGAAGGGCGGACAGGGACCTATGGCTACACCTTC. The encoded protein is CASSKEGRTGTYGYTF. The V gene is TRBV4-1, the J gene TRBJ1-2; TRBD1 matches at 8 bases. There are 16 residues in the CDR3. Germline CDR1 and CDR2: MGHRA and YSYEKL.

The J gene is TRBJ1-2, the V gene TRBV12-3 or TRBV12-4; a weak D match, TRBD1 (5 bases). The CDR3 length is 13 residues. V dropped 10 bases and J dropped 7 bases, with 19 bases sitting between them. CDR3 amino acids: CANTVSWGGGYTF. In DNA form, the CDR3 reads TGTGCCAACACCGTATCATGGGGCGGTGGCTACACCTTC.